This TCR beta chain was recorded in a study of blood T cell repertoires in COVID-19. Study in general: The study drew acute and convalescent COVID-19 samples from the United States, Italy and Spain. T cells, B-cell-depleted T cells, or PBMCs supplied cDNA or gDNA.

CDR3 size: 15 residues. The germline gives CDR1 MNHEY, CDR2 SVGAGI. V lost 0 bases to trimming and J lost 4 bases; unmatched junction nucleotides: 4. Under the authors' procedure: Amplification of reference gene primers was used by the study to estimate nucleated cell counts. Repertoires were generated with immunoSEQ multiplex PCR, while TCRdb's copy carries only in-frame clones and drops some. The V and J calls and clone size are taken from that table; D and trimming were inferred from the DNA. This table holds 120,000 to 150,000 clones, 80% to 90% found once. The receptor's source is a woman aged 45-65 years in a cohort sampled during active or convalescent COVID-19. The chain carries TRBV6-5 and TRBJ1-2, with 8 bases matching TRBD1. The material sequenced was peripheral blood. In DNA form, the CDR3 reads TGTGCCAGCAGTTACTCTTTTACAGGGGGCTATGGCTACACCTTC. Amino acid sequence: CASSYSFTGGYGYTF.